This T cell receptor (beta chain) stems from a study of cytomegalovirus exposure and HLA in healthy donors. Study information: A data release that came early held roughly 85 million unique TCRs from HLA-typed donors. Regarding the study as a whole: Some public TCRs appeared in many individuals, while most sequences were rare. Reports indicate that TCR beta sequences accurately predicted the HLA-A and HLA-B alleles of most subjects.

A multiplex PCR was run with 60 Vbeta primers and 13 Jbeta primers. Original methodology: Counted up in a later analysis, unique TCR beta chains came to some 72 million, with roughly 11 million shared. Measured with immunoSEQ multiplex PCR; TCRdb has only the in-frame clones, and not every one. The V and J calls and clone size come from that table; D and trimming were worked out from the DNA. The sample contains 150,000 or so clones, 70% to 80% of which appear only once. Germline CDR1 MNHEY, CDR2 SVGAGI. This CDR3 comprises 16 residues. Deletions cut 2 bases from V and 0 bases from J, with 12 bases between. The table lists this clone with a few counts. Antigen unknown.

The sequence derives from a man between 35 and 55 years old in good health and CMV-seropositive. The rearrangement joins TRBV6-5 to TRBJ2-3; D may be TRBD2 (6 bases). Input material: PBMCs. CDR3 in amino acids: CASSYVIAASTDTQYF. The CDR3 nucleotides read TGTGCCAGCAGTTACGTAATAGCGGCTAGCACAGATACGCAGTATTTT.